The rows below give T cell receptor beta chains drawn from one sample of a study of control samples from healthy donors and cancer patients. Here immunoSEQ multiplex PCR was the method, and the copy in TCRdb shows in-frame clones only, minus some. The repertoire has about 410,000 clones, about nine tenths of them found once; the top ten carry over 5.5%. Sequenced: PBMCs. Receptor source: a man aged 40-49 years with head and neck cancer. Each CDR3 is given with its conserved first and last residue. A D gene is named only where the DNA matches it firmly. Clone size is shown for a subset of rows, as once, few, many or a class of expanded clone.

v_call	j_call	d_call	clone_size	cdr3_aa	cdr3_nt
TRBV6-5	TRBJ2-3	NA	NA	CASNPTVTSTDTQYF	TGTGCCAGCAATCCTACAGTTACTAGCACAGATACGCAGTATTTT
TRBV19	TRBJ2-5	NA	NA	CASSTLETQYF	TGTGCCAGTAGTACCCTAGAGACCCAGTACTTC
TRBV18	TRBJ2-5	TRBD1	NA	CASSRDRDQETQYF	TGTGCCAGCTCACGGGACAGGGACCAAGAGACCCAGTACTTC
TRBV12-1	TRBJ2-7	NA	NA	CASSPGQSYEQYF	TGTGCCAGCAGCCCGGGACAGTCCTACGAGCAGTACTTC
TRBV11-2	TRBJ1-1	NA	once	CASSVGSRTEAFF	TGTGCCAGCAGCGTAGGATCACGCACTGAAGCTTTCTTT
TRBV30	TRBJ1-5	TRBD1	NA	CAWSEKGQRRNQPQHF	TGTGCCTGGAGTGAAAAGGGACAGCGCAGAAATCAGCCCCAGCATTTT
TRBV28	TRBJ1-6	NA	NA	CASSHDRGAKNSPLHF	TGTGCCAGCAGTCACGACCGGGGGGCGAAGAATTCACCCCTCCACTTT
TRBV7-2	TRBJ2-7	NA	NA	CASSLAKDSYEQYF	TGTGCCAGCAGCTTAGCGAAAGACTCCTACGAGCAGTACTTC
TRBV28	TRBJ1-2	NA	NA	CASSLLQDGYTF	TGTGCCAGCAGTTTATTACAGGATGGCTACACCTTC
TRBV29-1	TRBJ2-7	NA	few	CSVVQGTYEQYF	TGCAGCGTTGTTCAGGGCACCTACGAGCAGTACTTC
TRBV30	TRBJ2-7	TRBD2	once	CASRSWLSGRGPYEQYF	TGTGCCTCCCGGAGTTGGCTCAGCGGGAGGGGTCCCTACGAGCAGTACTTC
TRBV7-3	TRBJ2-3	NA	NA	CASSSLYLGGQITDTQYF	TGTGCCAGCAGCTCACTCTACCTCGGGGGCCAGATCACAGATACGCAGTATTTT
TRBV24-1	TRBJ2-2	NA	NA	CATSDLPGETNTGELFF	TGTGCCACCAGTGATTTGCCCGGCGAGACGAACACCGGGGAGCTGTTTTTT
TRBV6-2/TRBV6-3	TRBJ2-2	TRBD1	NA	CASSPYRQGFRELFF	TGTGCCAGCAGTCCCTACCGACAGGGCTTCCGGGAGCTGTTTTTT
TRBV9	TRBJ2-2	NA	NA	CASSVRGDIANTGELFF	TGTGCCAGCAGCGTAAGGGGGGACATAGCGAACACCGGGGAGCTGTTTTTT
TRBV12-3/TRBV12-4	TRBJ1-2	NA	NA	CASRDEGLGGYTF	TGTGCCAGCAGGGACGAGGGGCTCGGTGGCTACACCTTC
TRBV10-3	TRBJ1-5	NA	once	CAISEVNQPQHF	TGTGCCATCAGTGAGGTCAATCAGCCCCAGCATTTT
TRBV30	TRBJ1-5	NA	NA	CAWSVTFGDQPQHF	TGTGCCTGGAGTGTAACCTTCGGTGATCAGCCCCAGCATTTT
TRBV7-3	TRBJ1-6	NA	NA	CASSPRGRGNNSPLHF	TGTGCCAGCAGCCCCCGCGGGCGGGGGAATAATTCACCCCTCCACTTT
TRBV2	TRBJ1-2	NA	NA	CASRLSGTNYGYTF	TGTGCCAGCAGACTGTCCGGGACAAACTATGGCTACACCTTC
TRBV2	TRBJ2-7	TRBD1	once	CASSRTGYEQYF	TGTGCCAGCAGCCGGACAGGTTACGAGCAGTACTTC
TRBV19	TRBJ1-1	NA	NA	CASTPRRTDTEAFF	TGTGCCAGTACTCCACGCCGGACAGACACTGAAGCTTTCTTT
TRBV6-5	TRBJ1-1	NA	NA	CASSYDRVVAFF	TGTGCCAGCAGTTATGATCGGGTAGTAGCTTTCTTT
TRBV27	TRBJ2-7	NA	NA	CASSQTLGSYEQYF	TGTGCCAGCAGTCAAACCCTGGGGTCCTACGAGCAGTACTTC
TRBV7-2	TRBJ1-1	NA	NA	CASSLVPGGVIEAFF	TGTGCCAGCAGCTTAGTACCCGGGGGGGTGATTGAAGCTTTCTTT
TRBV2	TRBJ1-2	NA	NA	CASSAENYGYTF	TGTGCCAGCAGTGCGGAGAACTATGGCTACACCTTC
TRBV7-9	TRBJ1-5	NA	NA	CASSLFADQPQHF	TGTGCCAGCAGCTTATTCGCCGATCAGCCCCAGCATTTT
TRBV10-3	TRBJ2-1	TRBD2	NA	CAIGLTSGAGNEQFF	TGTGCCATCGGGTTGACTAGCGGGGCGGGTAATGAGCAGTTCTTC
TRBV5-6	TRBJ1-3	NA	once	CASSAIQQGFIGNTIYF	TGTGCCAGCAGCGCAATTCAACAGGGTTTTATTGGAAACACCATATATTTT
TRBV29-1	TRBJ2-7	NA	NA	CSVGVNYEQYF	TGCAGCGTTGGGGTTAACTACGAGCAGTACTTC
TRBV3-1/TRBV3-2	TRBJ2-7	TRBD2	many	CASRTSGSSYEQYF	TGTGCCAGCAGGACTAGCGGGAGCTCCTACGAGCAGTACTTC
TRBV28	TRBJ2-4	NA	NA	CASSPGTSRGIQYF	TGTGCCAGCAGTCCAGGGACATCAAGGGGCATTCAGTACTTC